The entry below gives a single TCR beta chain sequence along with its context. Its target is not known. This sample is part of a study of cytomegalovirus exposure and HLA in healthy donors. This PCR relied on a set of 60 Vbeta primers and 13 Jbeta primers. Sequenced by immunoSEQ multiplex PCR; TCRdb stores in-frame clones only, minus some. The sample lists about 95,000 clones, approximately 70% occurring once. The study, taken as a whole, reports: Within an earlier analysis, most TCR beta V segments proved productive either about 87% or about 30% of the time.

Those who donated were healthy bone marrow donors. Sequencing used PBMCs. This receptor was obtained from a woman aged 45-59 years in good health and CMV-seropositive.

The CDR3 bases are TGTGCCAGCAGTGACAGCACAGGGGCAAACACCATATATTTT. As protein: CASSDSTGANTIYF. The rearrangement uses TRBV28 and TRBJ1-3, with 7 bases that match TRBD1. Germline V gives CDR1 MDHEN, CDR2 SYDVKM. J lost 6 bases, V lost 5 bases, and 7 bases had no gene match. This CDR3 is 14 amino acids long.